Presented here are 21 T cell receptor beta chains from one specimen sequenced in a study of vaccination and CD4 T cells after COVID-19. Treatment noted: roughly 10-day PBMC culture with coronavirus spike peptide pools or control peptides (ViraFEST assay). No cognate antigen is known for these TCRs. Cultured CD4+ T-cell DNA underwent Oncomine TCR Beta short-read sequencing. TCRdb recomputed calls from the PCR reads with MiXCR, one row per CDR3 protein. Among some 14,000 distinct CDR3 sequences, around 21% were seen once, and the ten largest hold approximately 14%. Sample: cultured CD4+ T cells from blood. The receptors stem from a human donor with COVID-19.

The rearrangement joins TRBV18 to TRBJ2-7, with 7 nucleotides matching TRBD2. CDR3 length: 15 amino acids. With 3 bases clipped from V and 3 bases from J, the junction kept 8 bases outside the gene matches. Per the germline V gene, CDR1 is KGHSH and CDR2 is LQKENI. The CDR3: CASSPPGRGHYEQYF. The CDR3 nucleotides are TGTGCCAGCTCACCCCCGGGGAGGGGTCACTACGAGCAGTACTTC.

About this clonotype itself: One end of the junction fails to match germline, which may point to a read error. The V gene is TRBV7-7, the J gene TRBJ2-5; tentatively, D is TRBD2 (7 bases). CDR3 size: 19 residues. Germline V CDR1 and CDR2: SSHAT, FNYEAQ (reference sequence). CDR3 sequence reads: CASSLTPRAGGGGSETQYF. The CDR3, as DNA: TGTGCTAGCAGCTTAACCCCCCGTGCCGGGGGAGGGGGGAGTGAGACCCAGTACTTC.

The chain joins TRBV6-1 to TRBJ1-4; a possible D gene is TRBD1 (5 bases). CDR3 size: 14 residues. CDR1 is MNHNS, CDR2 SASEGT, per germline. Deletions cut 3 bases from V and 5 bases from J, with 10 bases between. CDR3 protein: CASSDRGLNEKLFF. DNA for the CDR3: TGTGCCAGCAGTGATCGGGGGTTAAATGAAAAACTGTTTTTT.

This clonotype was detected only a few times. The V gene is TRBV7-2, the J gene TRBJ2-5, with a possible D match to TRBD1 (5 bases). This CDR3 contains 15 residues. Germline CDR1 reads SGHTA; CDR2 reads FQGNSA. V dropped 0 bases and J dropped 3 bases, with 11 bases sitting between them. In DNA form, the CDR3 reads TGTGCCAGCAGCTTAGCGCTCCAGGGAAAAGAGACCCAGTACTTC. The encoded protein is CASSLALQGKETQYF.

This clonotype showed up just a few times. The CDR3 DNA reads as TGTGCCAGCAGCCAATGGAACTACCAAGAGACCCAGTACTTC. Translated: CASSQWNYQETQYF. The gene calls are TRBV2 and TRBJ2-5; D is uncertain. The CDR3 runs to 14 residues. CDR1 and CDR2 from the germline V gene are SNHLY and FYNNEI. V was trimmed by 6 bases and J by 0 bases, leaving 11 bases between them.

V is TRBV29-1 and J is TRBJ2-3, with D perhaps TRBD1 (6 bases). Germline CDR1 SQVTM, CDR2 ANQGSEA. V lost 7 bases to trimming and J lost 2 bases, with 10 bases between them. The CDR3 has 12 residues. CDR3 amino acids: CSAGQTTDTQYF. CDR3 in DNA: TGCAGCGCTGGACAGACCACAGATACGCAGTATTTT.

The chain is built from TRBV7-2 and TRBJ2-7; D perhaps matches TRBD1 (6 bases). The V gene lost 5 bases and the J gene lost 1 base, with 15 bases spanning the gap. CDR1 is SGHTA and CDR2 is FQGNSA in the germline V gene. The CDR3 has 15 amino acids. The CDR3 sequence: CASSPDRSLSYEQYF. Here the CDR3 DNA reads TGTGCCAGCAGCCCAGACAGGTCCTTATCCTACGAGCAGTACTTC.

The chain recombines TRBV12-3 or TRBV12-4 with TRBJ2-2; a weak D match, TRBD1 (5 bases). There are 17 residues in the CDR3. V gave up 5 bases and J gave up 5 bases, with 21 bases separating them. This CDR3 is CASSLAVGVRWTGELFF. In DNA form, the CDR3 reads TGTGCCAGCAGTCTGGCCGTAGGGGTTCGATGGACCGGGGAGCTGTTTTTT.

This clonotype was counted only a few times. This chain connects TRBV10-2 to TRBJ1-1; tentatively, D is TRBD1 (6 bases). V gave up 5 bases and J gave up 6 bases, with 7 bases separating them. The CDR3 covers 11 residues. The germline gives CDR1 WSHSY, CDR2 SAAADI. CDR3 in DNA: TGCGCCAGCAGTAACAGGGCTGAAGCTTTCTTT. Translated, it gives CASSNRAEAFF.

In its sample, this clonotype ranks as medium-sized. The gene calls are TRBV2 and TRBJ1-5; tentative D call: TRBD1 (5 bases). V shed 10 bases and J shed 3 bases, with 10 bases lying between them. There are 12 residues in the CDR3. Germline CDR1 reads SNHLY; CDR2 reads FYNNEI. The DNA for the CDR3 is TGTGCCAAAGGGACGGACAATCAGCCCCAGCATTTT. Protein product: CAKGTDNQPQHF.

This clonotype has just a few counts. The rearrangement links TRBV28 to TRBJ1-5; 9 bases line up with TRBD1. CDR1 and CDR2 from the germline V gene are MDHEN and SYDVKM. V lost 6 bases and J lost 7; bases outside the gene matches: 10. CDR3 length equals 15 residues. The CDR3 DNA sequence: TGTGCCAGCAGCAGGAGGACAGGGGATCGACAGCCCCAGCATTTT. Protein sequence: CASSRRTGDRQPQHF.

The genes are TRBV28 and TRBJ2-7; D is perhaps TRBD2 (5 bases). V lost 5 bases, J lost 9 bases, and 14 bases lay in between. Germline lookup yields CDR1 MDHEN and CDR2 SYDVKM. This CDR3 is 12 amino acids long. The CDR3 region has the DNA TGTGCCAGCAGTCCCGGGGAGAGGAGGCAGTACTTC. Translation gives CASSPGERRQYF.

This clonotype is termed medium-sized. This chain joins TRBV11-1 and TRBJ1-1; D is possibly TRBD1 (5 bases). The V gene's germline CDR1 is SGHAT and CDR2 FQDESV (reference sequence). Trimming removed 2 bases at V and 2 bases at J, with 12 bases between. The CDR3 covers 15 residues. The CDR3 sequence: CASSLWSGPNTEAFF. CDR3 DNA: TGTGCCAGCAGCTTATGGTCGGGGCCTAACACTGAAGCTTTCTTT.

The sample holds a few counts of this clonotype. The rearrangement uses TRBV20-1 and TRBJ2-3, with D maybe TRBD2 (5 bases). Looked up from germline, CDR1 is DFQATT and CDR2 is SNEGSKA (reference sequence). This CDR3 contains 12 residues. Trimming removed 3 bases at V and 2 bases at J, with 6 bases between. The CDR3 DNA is TGCAGTGCTAGCGGGGACACAGATACGCAGTATTTT. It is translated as CSASGDTDTQYF.

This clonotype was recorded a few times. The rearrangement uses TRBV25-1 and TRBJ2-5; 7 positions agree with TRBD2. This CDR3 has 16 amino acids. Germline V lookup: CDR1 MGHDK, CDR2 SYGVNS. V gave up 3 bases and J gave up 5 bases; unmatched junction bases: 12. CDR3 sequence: CASSDWGGVRRETQYF. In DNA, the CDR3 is TGTGCCAGCAGTGATTGGGGAGGGGTGAGGCGGGAGACCCAGTACTTC.

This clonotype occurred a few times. The chain's CDR3 is CAWEGRRQETQYF. The CDR3 nucleotides read TGTGCCTGGGAGGGTCGCCGGCAAGAGACCCAGTACTTC. This chain connects TRBV30 to TRBJ2-5; D possibly corresponds to TRBD2 (5 bases). Trimming cost V 5 bases and J 2 bases, with 12 bases left between them. This CDR3 is built from 13 residues. Germline V CDR1 and CDR2: GTSNPN, SVGIG (reference sequence).

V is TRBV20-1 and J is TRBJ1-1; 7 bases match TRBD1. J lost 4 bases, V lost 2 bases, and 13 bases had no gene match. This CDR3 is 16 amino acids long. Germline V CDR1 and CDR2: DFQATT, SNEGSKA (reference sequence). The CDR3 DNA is TGCAGTGCTAGATCTTTACAGGGGCGGACGAGCACTGAAGCTTTCTTT. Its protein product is CSARSLQGRTSTEAFF.

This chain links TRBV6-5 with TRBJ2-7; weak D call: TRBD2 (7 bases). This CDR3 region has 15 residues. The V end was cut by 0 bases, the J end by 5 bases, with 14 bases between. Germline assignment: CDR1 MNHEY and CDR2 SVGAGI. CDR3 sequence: CASSYSLGGRNEQYF. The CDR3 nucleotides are TGTGCCAGCAGTTACTCTCTCGGGGGGCGGAACGAGCAGTACTTC.

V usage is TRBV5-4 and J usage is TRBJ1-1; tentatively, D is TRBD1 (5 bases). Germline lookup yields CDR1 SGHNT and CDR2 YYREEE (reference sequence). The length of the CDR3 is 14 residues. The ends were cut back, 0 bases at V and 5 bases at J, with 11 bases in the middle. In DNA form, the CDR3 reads TGTGCCAGCAGCTTGGCAGGGAAAGAGACTGAAGCTTTCTTT. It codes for CASSLAGKETEAFF.

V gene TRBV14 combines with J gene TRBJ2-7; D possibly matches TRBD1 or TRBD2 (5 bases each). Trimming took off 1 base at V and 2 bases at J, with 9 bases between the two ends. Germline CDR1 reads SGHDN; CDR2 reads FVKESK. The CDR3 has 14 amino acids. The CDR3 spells CASSQGRGAYEQYF. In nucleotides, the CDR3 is TGTGCCAGCAGCCAAGGAAGAGGGGCCTACGAGCAGTACTTC.

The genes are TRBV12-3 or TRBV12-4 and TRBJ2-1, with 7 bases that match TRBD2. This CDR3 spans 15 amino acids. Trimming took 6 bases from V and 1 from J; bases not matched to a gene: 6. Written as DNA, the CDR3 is TGTGCCAGCAGCCCGATAGCGGGTTCCTACAATGAGCAGTTCTTC. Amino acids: CASSPIAGSYNEQFF.